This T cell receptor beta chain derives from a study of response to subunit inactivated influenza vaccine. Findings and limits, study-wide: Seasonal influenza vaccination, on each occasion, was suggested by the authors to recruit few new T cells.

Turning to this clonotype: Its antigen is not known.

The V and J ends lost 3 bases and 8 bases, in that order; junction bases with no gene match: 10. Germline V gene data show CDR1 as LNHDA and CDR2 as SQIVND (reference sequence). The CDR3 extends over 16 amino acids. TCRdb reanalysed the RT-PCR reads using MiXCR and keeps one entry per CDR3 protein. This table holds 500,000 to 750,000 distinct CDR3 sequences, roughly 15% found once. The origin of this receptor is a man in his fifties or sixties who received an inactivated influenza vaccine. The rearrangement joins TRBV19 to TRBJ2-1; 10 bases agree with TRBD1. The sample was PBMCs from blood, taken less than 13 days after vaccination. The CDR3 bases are TGTGCCAGTAGTATTATCTCCGGGACAGGGGTCGATGAGCAGTTCTTC. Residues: CASSIISGTGVDEQFF.